This T cell receptor (beta chain) was obtained from a study of T-cell memory formation after mild COVID-19. One entry per CDR3 protein results from TCRdb running MiXCR on the 5' RACE reads. The sample yields some 310,000 distinct CDR3 sequences, 20% to 25% seen once. This clonotype appeared many times. Sequencing used PBMCs or a T cell subset sorted from them (not recorded which). This sequence originates from a man between 18 and 35 years old who had mild COVID-19 (a few samples of this study predate the infection). Cell type and time point are not known.

CDR3 loop: CASSPPVNTEAFF. The CDR3 DNA reads as TGTGCCAGCTCACCACCGGTGAACACTGAAGCTTTCTTT. V usage is TRBV18 and J usage is TRBJ1-1; D is undetermined. From germline, CDR1 is KGHSH and CDR2 LQKENI. V was cut by 0 bases and J by 0 bases, with 2 bases left in between. The CDR3 consists of 13 residues.